This T cell receptor beta chain is from a study of CD8+ T cells in alopecia areata. Whole-study findings and limits: Compared with mice, patients displayed less clear TCR sharing, possibly for HLA-related reasons. In blood and scalp, many expanded lesional clones persisted during tofacitinib.

Concerning this clone: Antigen: not known.

Treatment: oral pan-JAK inhibitor, 5-10 mg twice daily. Once RNA had been extracted, it was reverse transcribed into cDNA to act as the sequencing template. Profiled with immunoSEQ multiplex PCR; TCRdb holds only in-frame clones, not every one. In the table there are a few hundred thousand clones, less than 45% of which are singletons. Trimming removed 3 bases at V and 2 bases at J, with 11 bases between. The germline CDR1 and CDR2 sequences are MNHEY and SVGAGI. This CDR3 is 15 amino acids long. The V call is TRBV6-5, the J call TRBJ1-3; D may be TRBD1 (6 bases). The source was CD4+ T cells sorted from blood, collected around week 30, from a patient treated with tofacitinib. The TCR originated in a human donor with alopecia areata. CDR3 bases: TGTGCCAGCAGTTATTCAGGGGCCGCTGGAAACACCATATATTTT. This encodes CASSYSGAAGNTIYF.